This T cell receptor beta chain was identified during a study of T cell responses to AZD1222 COVID-19 vaccine. Sequenced by immunoSEQ multiplex PCR; TCRdb stores in-frame clones only, minus some. The sample shows 80,000 or so clones, about 80% of them seen only once. Findings and caveats of the study: Spike-specific TCR breadth rose after two AZD1222 doses, and depth rose as well. Nearly half of spike-specific TCRs reportedly target unmutated variant regions. It should be noted that donors were predominantly white British and more often female, and clonal diversity was possibly underestimated. The number of AZD1222 recipients seropositive at baseline was only 6 or 7.

In regard to this clone: Its antigen is currently unknown.

This CDR3 comprises 15 residues. V was trimmed by 3 bases and J by 3 bases, leaving 14 bases between them. Germline CDR1 and CDR2: LGHNA and YNFKEQ. The genes are TRBV4-2 and TRBJ1-1; D might be TRBD1 (5 bases). Specimen: peripheral blood, collected 28 days after the second dose of the MenACWY control vaccine. The origin of this receptor is an adult who received the MenACWY meningococcal vaccine as a control. The CDR3 DNA reads TGTGCCAGCAGCCAGCCCGGGACGGGAGACACTGAAGCTTTCTTT. Its translation is CASSQPGTGDTEAFF.